This T cell receptor beta chain was sequenced during a study of blood T cell repertoires in COVID-19. About the study: Acute and convalescent COVID-19 samples came from the United States, Italy and Spain. Nucleic acid was either cDNA or gDNA, and it came from T cells, B-cell-depleted T cells, or PBMCs.

In the original analysis: Estimates of nucleated cell counts were drawn from the amplification of reference gene primers. Sequencing used immunoSEQ multiplex PCR; TCRdb keeps in-frame clones, though not all of them. That table is the source of V, J and clone size, and D and trimming were worked out from the DNA. The table includes tens of thousands of clones, roughly 89% detected once. Germline CDR1 reads KGHDR; CDR2 reads SFDVKD. V was shortened by 9 bases and J by 4 bases, with 11 bases between the two germline ends. The CDR3 spans 12 residues. The clonotype comes from a human donor with acute or convalescent COVID-19. The donor label of this sample is uncertain. The sample was peripheral blood. The chain couples TRBV24-1 to TRBJ1-1, with unresolved D. CDR3 in DNA: TGTGCCACCTCAGAGGGTGGCACTGAAGCTTTCTTT. Amino acid sequence: CATSEGGTEAFF.